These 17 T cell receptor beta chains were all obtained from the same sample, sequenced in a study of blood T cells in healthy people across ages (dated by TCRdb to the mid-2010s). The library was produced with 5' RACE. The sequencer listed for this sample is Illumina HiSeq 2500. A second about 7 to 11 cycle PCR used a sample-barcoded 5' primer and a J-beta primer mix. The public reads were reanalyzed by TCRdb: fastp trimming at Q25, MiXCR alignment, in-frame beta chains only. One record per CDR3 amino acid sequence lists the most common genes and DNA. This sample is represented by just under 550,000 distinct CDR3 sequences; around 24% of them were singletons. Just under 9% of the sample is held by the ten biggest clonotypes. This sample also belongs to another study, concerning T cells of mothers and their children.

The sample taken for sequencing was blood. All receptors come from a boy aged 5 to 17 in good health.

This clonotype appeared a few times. The CDR3 sequence: CASSQDGTARPYEQYF. CDR3 nucleotide sequence: TGCGCCAGCAGCCAAGATGGGACGGCCCGGCCCTACGAGCAGTACTTC. The chain is built from TRBV4-3 and TRBJ2-7, with D possibly called TRBD1 or TRBD2 (5 bases each). The CDR3 sequence is 16 residues long. V was trimmed by 0 bases and J by 2 bases, leaving 14 bases between them. Germline lookup yields CDR1 LGHNA and CDR2 YSLEER.

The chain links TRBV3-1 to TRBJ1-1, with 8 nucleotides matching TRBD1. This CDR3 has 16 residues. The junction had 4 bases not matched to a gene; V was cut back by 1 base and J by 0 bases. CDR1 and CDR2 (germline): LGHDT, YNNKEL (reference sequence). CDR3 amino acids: CASSQVGTGLNTEAFF. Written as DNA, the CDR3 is TGTGCCAGCAGCCAAGTGGGGACAGGTTTGAACACTGAAGCTTTCTTT.

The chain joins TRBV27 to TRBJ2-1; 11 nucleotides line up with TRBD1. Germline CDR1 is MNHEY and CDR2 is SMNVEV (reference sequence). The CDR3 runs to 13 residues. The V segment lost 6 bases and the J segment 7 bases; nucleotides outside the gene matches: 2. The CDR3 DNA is TGTGCCAGCAGGGGACAGGGGGGTAATGAGCAGTTCTTC. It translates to CASRGQGGNEQFF.

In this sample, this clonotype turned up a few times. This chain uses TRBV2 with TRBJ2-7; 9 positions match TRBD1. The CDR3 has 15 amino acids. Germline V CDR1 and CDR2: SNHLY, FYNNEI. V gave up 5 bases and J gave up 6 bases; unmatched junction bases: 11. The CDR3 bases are TGTGCCAGCAGTAACCGGGACAGGGTTTATGGCGAGCAGTACTTC. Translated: CASSNRDRVYGEQYF.

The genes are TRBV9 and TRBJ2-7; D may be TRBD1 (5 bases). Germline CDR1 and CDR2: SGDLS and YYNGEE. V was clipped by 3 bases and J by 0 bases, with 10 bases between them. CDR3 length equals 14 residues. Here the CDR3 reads CASSGDSSSYEQYF. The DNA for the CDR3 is TGTGCCAGCAGCGGAGACAGCTCCTCCTACGAGCAGTACTTC.

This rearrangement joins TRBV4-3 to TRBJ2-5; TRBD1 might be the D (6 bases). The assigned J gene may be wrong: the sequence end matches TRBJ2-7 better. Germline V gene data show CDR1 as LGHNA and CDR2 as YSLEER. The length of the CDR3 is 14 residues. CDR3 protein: CASSQATGPYEQYF. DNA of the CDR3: TGCGCCAGCAGCCAAGCGACAGGCCCCTACGAGCAGTACTTC.

The CDR3 coding sequence is TGTGCCAGCAGCATCCAAAGGGGCATGAACACTGAAGCTTTCTTT. The encoded protein is CASSIQRGMNTEAFF. The rearrangement joins TRBV7-9 to TRBJ1-1; tentatively, D is TRBD1 (5 bases). Germline CDR1 SEHNR, CDR2 FQNEAQ (reference sequence). The CDR3 has 15 residues. Trimming took off 5 bases at V and 0 bases at J, with 13 bases between the two ends.

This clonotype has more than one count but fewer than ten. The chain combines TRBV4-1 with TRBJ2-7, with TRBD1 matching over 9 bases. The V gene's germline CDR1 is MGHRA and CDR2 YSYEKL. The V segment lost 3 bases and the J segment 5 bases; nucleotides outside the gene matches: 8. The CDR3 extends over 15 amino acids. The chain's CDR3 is CASSQMGQGEDEQYF. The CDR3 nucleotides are TGCGCCAGCAGCCAGATGGGACAGGGTGAAGACGAGCAGTACTTC.

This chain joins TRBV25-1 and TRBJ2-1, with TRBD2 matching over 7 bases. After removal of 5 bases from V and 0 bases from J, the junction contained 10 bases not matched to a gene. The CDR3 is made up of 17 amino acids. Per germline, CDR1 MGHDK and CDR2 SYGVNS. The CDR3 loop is CASSPLPAGDSYNEQFF. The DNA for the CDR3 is TGTGCCAGCAGTCCTTTACCGGCGGGAGACTCCTACAATGAGCAGTTCTTC. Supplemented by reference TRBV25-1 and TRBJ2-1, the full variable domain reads EADIYQTPRYLVIGTGKKITLECSQTMGHDKMYWYQQDPGMELHLIHYSYGVNSTEKGDLSSESTVSRIRTEHFPLTLESARPSHTSQYLCASSPLPAGDSYNEQFFGPGTRLTVL.

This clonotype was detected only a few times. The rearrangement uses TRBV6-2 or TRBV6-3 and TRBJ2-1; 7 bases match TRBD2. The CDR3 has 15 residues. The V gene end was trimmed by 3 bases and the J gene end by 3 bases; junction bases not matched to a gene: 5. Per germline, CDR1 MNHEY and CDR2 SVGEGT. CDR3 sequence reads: CASSYPLAVYNEQFF. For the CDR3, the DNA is TGTGCCAGCAGTTATCCCCTAGCGGTCTACAATGAGCAGTTCTTC.

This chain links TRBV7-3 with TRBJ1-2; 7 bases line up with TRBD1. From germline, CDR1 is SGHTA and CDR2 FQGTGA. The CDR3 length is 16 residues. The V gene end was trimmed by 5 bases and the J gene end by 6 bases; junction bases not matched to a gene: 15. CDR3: CASSPGHRTGLDGYTF. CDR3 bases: TGTGCCAGCAGCCCAGGACACAGGACAGGTTTGGATGGCTACACCTTC.

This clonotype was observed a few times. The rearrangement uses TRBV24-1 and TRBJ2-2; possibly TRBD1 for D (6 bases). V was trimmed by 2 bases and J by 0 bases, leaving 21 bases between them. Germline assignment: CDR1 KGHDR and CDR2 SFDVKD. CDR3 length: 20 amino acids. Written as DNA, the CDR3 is TGTGCCACCAGTGATTCTTGGACAGCGAACAATCGAGCGAACACCGGGGAGCTGTTTTTT. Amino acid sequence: CATSDSWTANNRANTGELFF.

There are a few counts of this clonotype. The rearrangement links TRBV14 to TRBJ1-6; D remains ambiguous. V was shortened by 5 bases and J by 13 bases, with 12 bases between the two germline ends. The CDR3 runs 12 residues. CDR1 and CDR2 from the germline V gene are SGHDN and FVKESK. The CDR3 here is CASSATGYPLHF. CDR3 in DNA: TGTGCCAGCAGCGCCACGGGGTATCCCCTCCACTTT.

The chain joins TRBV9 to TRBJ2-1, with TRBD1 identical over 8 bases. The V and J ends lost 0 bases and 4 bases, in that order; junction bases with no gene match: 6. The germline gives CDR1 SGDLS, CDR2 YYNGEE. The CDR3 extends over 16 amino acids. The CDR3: CASSVARQGLYNEQFF. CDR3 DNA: TGTGCCAGCAGCGTAGCTAGACAGGGGCTATACAATGAGCAGTTCTTC.

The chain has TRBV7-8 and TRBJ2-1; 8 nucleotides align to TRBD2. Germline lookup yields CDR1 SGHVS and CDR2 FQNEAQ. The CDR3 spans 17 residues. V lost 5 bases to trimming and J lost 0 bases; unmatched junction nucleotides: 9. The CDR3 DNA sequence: TGTGCCAGCAGCCTGGCCGCAGCGGGGGCCTCCTACAATGAGCAGTTCTTC. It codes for CASSLAAAGASYNEQFF.

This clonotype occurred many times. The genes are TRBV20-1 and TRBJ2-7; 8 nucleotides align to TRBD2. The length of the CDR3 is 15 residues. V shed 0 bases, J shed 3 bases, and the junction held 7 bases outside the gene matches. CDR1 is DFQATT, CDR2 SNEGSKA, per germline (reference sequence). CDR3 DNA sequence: TGCAGTGCTAGAGATGGGGCGGGAGGCCTCTACGAGCAGTACTTC. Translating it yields CSARDGAGGLYEQYF.

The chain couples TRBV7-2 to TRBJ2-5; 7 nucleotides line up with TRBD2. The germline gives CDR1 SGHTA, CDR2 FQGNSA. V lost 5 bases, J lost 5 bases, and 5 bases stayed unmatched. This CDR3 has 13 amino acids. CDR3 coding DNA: TGTGCCAGCAGCGCGGCGGGAGCGGAGACCCAGTACTTC. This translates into CASSAAGAETQYF. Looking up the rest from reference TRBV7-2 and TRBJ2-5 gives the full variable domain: GAGVSQSPSNKVTEKGKDVELRCDPISGHTALYWYRQSLGQGLEFLIYFQGNSAPDKSGLPSDRFSAERTGGSVSTLTIQRTQQEDSAVYLCASSAAGAETQYFGPGTRLLVL.